The clone carrying this T cell receptor beta chain is a singleton in its sample. Antigen specificity is unknown. RNA transcripts provided the source from which TCR beta CDR3 regions were amplified. In the first-round RT-PCR of the TCR CDR3, the HTBI primer set was used. One entry per CDR3 protein, called by TCRdb with MiXCR from the multiplex PCR reads. The table records some 600,000 distinct CDR3 sequences, more than 45% of them present only once. V gave up 3 bases and J gave up 8 bases, with 11 bases separating them. Germline V gene sequence: CDR1 ENHRY, CDR2 SYGVKD. This CDR3 region has 13 residues. Investigators excluded patients with uncontrolled infection, other autoimmune disease, pregnancy or lactation. For the diagnoses, clinical symptoms, serum thyroxine and TRAb, thyroid ultrasound and orbital computed tomography were used. The sample comes from a study of T cells in Graves' hyperthyroidism and ophthalmopathy. Whole-study results and caveats: Through a model of 13 V-J features, ophthalmopathy was separated from stable hyperthyroidism. Most clonotypes expanded in the thyroid (above 0.001) were also present in blood.

Sample: peripheral blood or thyroid tissue (not recorded which). The receptor comes from a young woman with Graves' hyperthyroidism. The chain couples TRBV10-3 to TRBJ1-3, with no clear D. Here the CDR3 reads CAISDLQLDTIYF. CDR3 nucleotide sequence: TGTGCCATCAGTGACCTCCAGTTAGACACCATATATTTT.